Below are 14 T cell receptor beta chains sequenced from a single sample in a study of blood T cell repertoires in COVID-19. Clones were sequenced by immunoSEQ multiplex PCR, and TCRdb holds only the in-frame ones, with some missing. The repertoire holds 400,000 or so clones, approximately 86% seen once, with about 3% in the top ten. The specimen sequenced was peripheral blood. The receptors stem from a human donor in a cohort sampled during active COVID-19.

The chain is built from TRBV11-2 and TRBJ2-3; D gene ambiguous. The ends were cut back, 5 bases at V and 4 bases at J, with 10 bases in the middle. The CDR3 is 13 residues long. Germline lookup yields CDR1 SGHAT and CDR2 FQNNGV. CDR3 bases: TGTGCCAGCAGCCCCGGTTCCCCAGATACGCAGTATTTT. It codes for CASSPGSPDTQYF.

The chain carries TRBV3-1 (or the pseudogene TRBV3-2) and TRBJ2-1; TRBD1 matches at 12 bases. The germline V gene has CDR1 LGHDT and CDR2 YNNKEL (reference sequence). CDR3 size: 16 residues. V was pared by 3 bases and J by 7 bases, with 7 bases of the junction left unmatched. The CDR3 is CASSHVGTGGKNEQFF. For the CDR3, the DNA is TGTGCCAGCAGCCATGTTGGGACAGGGGGCAAGAATGAGCAGTTCTTC.

This clone was detected once. J is TRBJ1-5 and V is TRBV19; no clear D. Trimming pared 4 bases from V and 6 bases from J, leaving 10 bases between. CDR1 LNHDA and CDR2 SQIVND come from the germline V gene (reference sequence). The CDR3 contains 13 residues. In nucleotides, the CDR3 is TGTGCCAGTAGTACCCAGGCCGGTCAGCCCCAGCATTTT. The encoded protein is CASSTQAGQPQHF.

This clone was picked up one time. The chain has TRBV24-1 and TRBJ1-4, with 10 bases aligning to TRBD1. Germline V lookup: CDR1 KGHDR, CDR2 SFDVKD. The length of the CDR3 is 16 residues. J gave up 5 bases and V 4 bases, and 6 bases lay outside the gene matches. CDR3 DNA sequence: TGTGCCACCAGTGACCCTCGACAGGGGGCCAATGAAAAACTGTTTTTT. Translated: CATSDPRQGANEKLFF.

This chain uses TRBV6-5 with TRBJ2-7, with 7 bases that match TRBD2. V trimming: 7 bases; J trimming: 3 bases; junction bases outside the gene matches: 9. The CDR3 contains 14 residues. Per the germline V gene, CDR1 is MNHEY and CDR2 is SVGAGI. In nucleotides, the CDR3 is TGTGCCAGCACCCGCCTGGGGGGGGGCTACGAGCAGTACTTC. Translated, it gives CASTRLGGGYEQYF.

The chain links TRBV19 to TRBJ1-5, with 11 bases identical to TRBD1. V was pared by 7 bases and J by 4 bases, with 9 bases of the junction left unmatched. The CDR3 runs to 16 residues. CDR1 is LNHDA and CDR2 is SQIVND in the germline V gene (reference sequence). Here the CDR3 DNA reads TGTGCCAGTAAGGGACAGGGGGGACTGGGGAATCAGCCCCAGCATTTT. It codes for CASKGQGGLGNQPQHF.

This clone has more than one count but fewer than ten. V and J are TRBV18 and TRBJ1-2; no definite D call. Trimming pared 4 bases from V and 3 bases from J, leaving 12 bases between. Looked up from germline, CDR1 is KGHSH and CDR2 is LQKENI. CDR3 length: 14 amino acids. CDR3 amino acids: CASSRPSLDYGYTF. Here the CDR3 DNA reads TGTGCCAGCTCACGACCGTCCTTAGACTATGGCTACACCTTC.

This clone has a handful of counts. The rearrangement links TRBV30 to TRBJ2-7, with 7 nucleotides matching TRBD2. J was trimmed by 4 bases and V by 7 bases; bases with no gene match: 16. The CDR3 is 15 residues long. Germline-derived CDR1 and CDR2 are GTSNPN and SVGIG (reference sequence). CDR3 in amino acids: CAYRRGGESGYEQYF. CDR3 nucleotide sequence: TGTGCCTATAGAAGGGGAGGGGAGTCGGGGTACGAGCAGTACTTC.

The chain uses TRBV10-2 and TRBJ2-1; 9 bases map to TRBD1. After removal of 1 base from V and 3 bases from J, the junction contained 1 base not matched to a gene. CDR3 length: 15 residues. Germline V gives CDR1 WSHSY, CDR2 SAAADI. The CDR3 is CASSEWTGDYNEQFF. In DNA, the CDR3 is TGCGCCAGCAGTGAGTGGACAGGGGACTACAATGAGCAGTTCTTC.

The chain combines TRBV6-1 with TRBJ1-1; 7 bases fit TRBD1. CDR3 length equals 14 residues. Trimming removed 2 bases from V and 5 bases from J; junction bases left unmatched: 5. From germline, CDR1 is MNHNS and CDR2 SASEGT. CDR3 sequence: CASSERGQLTEAFF. The CDR3 DNA reads TGTGCCAGCAGTGAAAGGGGACAGCTTACTGAAGCTTTCTTT.

The chain carries TRBV2 and TRBJ2-7, with 7 bases fitting TRBD1. Germline V gene data show CDR1 as SNHLY and CDR2 as FYNNEI. The V gene end was trimmed by 6 bases and the J gene end by 1 base; junction bases not matched to a gene: 6. The CDR3 length is 14 residues. CDR3 in amino acids: CASRGYRGSYEQYF. The DNA of the CDR3 is TGTGCCAGCAGGGGCTACAGGGGATCCTACGAGCAGTACTTC.

This clone appeared a few times. The genes are TRBV7-3 and TRBJ1-1; D gene ambiguous. There are 14 residues in the CDR3. Germline assignment: CDR1 SGHTA and CDR2 FQGTGA. V lost 7 bases to trimming and J lost 1 base, with 13 bases between them. The CDR3 coding sequence is TGTGCCAGCAAGGCCTCTCTAGGGAACACTGAAGCTTTCTTT. Its protein is CASKASLGNTEAFF.

V and J are TRBV4-1 and TRBJ1-5, with no clear D. The CDR3 length is 13 residues. V gave up 2 bases and J gave up 8 bases, with 10 bases separating them. Germline CDR1 reads MGHRA; CDR2 reads YSYEKL. This chain's CDR3 is CASSQLSREPQHF. In nucleotides, the CDR3 is TGCGCCAGCAGCCAATTAAGTCGGGAGCCCCAGCATTTT.

The chain's CDR3 is CASSLILGGAGSPLHF. The CDR3 coding sequence is TGTGCCAGCAGTCTAATTCTGGGGGGGGCTGGGTCACCCCTCCACTTT. This chain connects TRBV28 to TRBJ1-6; a possible D gene is TRBD1 (6 bases). The CDR3 covers 16 residues. CDR1 and CDR2 (germline): MDHEN, SYDVKM. Between the trimmed V and J ends, which lost 5 bases and 10 bases, there was a span of 21 bases. The entire variable domain, with the rest obtained from reference TRBV28 and TRBJ1-6, is as follows: DVKVTQSSRYLVKRTGEKVFLECVQDMDHENMFWYRQDPGLGLRLIYFSYDVKMKEKGDIPEGYSVSREKKERFSLILESASTNQTSMYLCASSLILGGAGSPLHFGNGTRLTVT.